The T cell receptor (beta chain) under discussion was sequenced for a study of T-cell memory formation after mild COVID-19. TCRdb ran MiXCR on the 5' RACE reads and lists one entry per CDR3 protein. The sample contains about 57,000 distinct CDR3 sequences, 10% to 15% of which appear only once. The V end lost 6 bases, the J end lost 4 bases, and 15 bases lay between the germline ends. CDR3 length equals 14 residues. CDR1 MNHEY and CDR2 SVGAGI come from the germline V gene. This TCR derives from a man aged 18 to 30 who had mild COVID-19 (a few samples of this study predate the infection). Cell type and time point are not known. The chain couples TRBV6-5 to TRBJ1-1; TRBD1 is a possible D gene (5 bases). Sequenced sample: PBMCs or a T cell subset sorted from them (not recorded which). CDR3 protein: CASRPRDRVTEAFF. The CDR3 bases are TGTGCCAGCAGACCCCGGGACCGGGTCACTGAAGCTTTCTTT.